The 24 T cell receptor beta chains below come from one sample, sequenced in a study of T cell responses to AZD1222 COVID-19 vaccine. Repertoires were generated with immunoSEQ multiplex PCR, while TCRdb's copy carries only in-frame clones and drops some. The sample holds tens of thousands of clones, around 87% seen once. The sample was peripheral blood, taken on day 0 of AZD1222 vaccination. The receptor set was obtained from an adult in good health.

The rearrangement joins TRBV9 to TRBJ1-1; TRBD1 aligns across 9 bases. CDR1 is SGDLS, CDR2 YYNGEE, per germline. The CDR3 sequence is 12 residues long. With V trimmed by 4 bases and J by 9 bases, 4 bases remained unmatched. In DNA form, the CDR3 reads TGTGCCAGCAGCACTGGGACAGGGAAAGCTTTCTTT. Translated, it gives CASSTGTGKAFF.

The rearrangement links TRBV6-1 to TRBJ2-2; D gene unclear. Trimming removed 7 bases from V and 3 bases from J, with 12 bases in between. Per the germline V gene, CDR1 is MNHNS and CDR2 is SASEGT. The CDR3 length is 14 residues. In nucleotides, the CDR3 is TGTGCCAGCACCTACTTCGGCGACACCGGGGAGCTGTTTTTT. As protein: CASTYFGDTGELFF.

V and J are TRBV19 and TRBJ1-1; D gene unclear. The CDR3 consists of 11 residues. From germline, CDR1 is LNHDA and CDR2 SQIVND (reference sequence). V dropped 1 base and J dropped 8 bases, with 5 bases sitting between them. CDR3 residues: CASSIGSEAFF. Here the CDR3 DNA reads TGTGCCAGTAGTATAGGATCGGAAGCTTTCTTT.

The V call is TRBV2, the J call TRBJ2-2, with TRBD2 identical over 7 bases. CDR1 SNHLY and CDR2 FYNNEI come from the germline V gene. Losses at the gene ends were 8 bases for V and 3 bases for J; bases not matched to a gene: 3. CDR3 length: 13 amino acids. This CDR3 is CASGAGDTGELFF. CDR3 in DNA: TGTGCCAGCGGGGCGGGGGACACCGGGGAGCTGTTTTTT.

This chain links TRBV11-2 with TRBJ2-1, with D possibly being TRBD2 (6 bases). Trimming took off 8 bases at V and 6 bases at J, with 14 bases between the two ends. CDR1 is SGHAT, CDR2 FQNNGV, per germline. This CDR3 is built from 13 residues. CDR3 coding DNA: TGTGCCAGCGACAATGGAGGGCGCAATGAGCAGTTCTTC. Its protein is CASDNGGRNEQFF.

This chain connects TRBV2 to TRBJ1-2; 10 nucleotides align to TRBD1. CDR3 length: 12 residues. Germline values: CDR1 SNHLY, CDR2 FYNNEI. The V and J ends lost 6 bases and 14 bases, in that order; junction bases with no gene match: 9. In nucleotides, the CDR3 is TGTGCCAGCAGAGCCCTGGACAGGGGGGATACCTTC. Its translation: CASRALDRGDTF. The whole variable domain, filled in from reference TRBV2 and TRBJ1-2, reads EPEVTQTPSHQVTQMGQEVILRCVPISNHLYFYWYRQILGQKVEFLVSFYNNEISEKSEIFDDQFSVERPDGSNFTLKIRSTKLEDSAMYFCASRALDRGDTFGSGTRLTVV.

The chain uses TRBV4-3 and TRBJ1-2, with D unresolved. Germline V gene data show CDR1 as LGHNA and CDR2 as YSLEER. V was shortened by 1 base and J by 4 bases, with 16 bases between the two germline ends. CDR3 length equals 16 residues. The CDR3 region is CASSQAWTASGYGYTF. The CDR3 DNA sequence: TGCGCCAGCAGCCAAGCTTGGACCGCCTCTGGCTATGGCTACACCTTC.

This clone was observed a single time. The genes are TRBV18 and TRBJ1-4, with TRBD1 as a possible D gene (5 bases). CDR1 KGHSH and CDR2 LQKENI come from the germline V gene. Trimming took 3 bases from V and 3 from J, leaving 14 bases between them. The CDR3 covers 16 residues. The CDR3 sequence: CASSPGESMSNEKLFF. CDR3 bases: TGTGCCAGCTCACCGGGGGAGTCAATGTCTAATGAAAAACTGTTTTTT.

This clone came up a few times. The chain has TRBV7-8 and TRBJ2-1, with 8 bases fitting TRBD1. V was clipped by 5 bases and J by 0 bases; unmatched bases: 6. The CDR3 is 16 amino acids. Per the germline V gene, CDR1 is SGHVS and CDR2 is FQNEAQ. The CDR3 bases are TGTGCCAGCAGCATACCACAGGGGGGCTCCTACAATGAGCAGTTCTTC. It yields the protein CASSIPQGGSYNEQFF.

The chain combines TRBV28 with TRBJ1-6; 7 bases fit TRBD1. Germline-derived CDR1 and CDR2 are MDHEN and SYDVKM. The J segment lost 10 bases and the V segment lost 6 bases, leaving 9 bases of the junction unmatched. The CDR3 length is 14 residues. Written as DNA, the CDR3 is TGTGCCAGCAGGCCTAGGGACAGCGTGTCACCCCTCCACTTT. Translating gives CASRPRDSVSPLHF.

The chain is built from TRBV5-1 and TRBJ1-2; TRBD1 agrees at 8 bases. Looked up from germline, CDR1 is SGHRS and CDR2 is YFSETQ. CDR3 length equals 17 residues. J lost 3 bases, V lost 3 bases, and 13 bases had no gene match. CDR3 sequence (DNA): TGCGCCAGCAGCTCAACTCTCTGGACAGGGTTCGACTATGGCTACACCTTC. Protein product: CASSSTLWTGFDYGYTF.

The CDR3 sequence is CASSEQGNHEQYF. The DNA for the CDR3 is TGTGCCAGCAGTGAACAGGGGAACCACGAGCAGTACTTC. The chain employs TRBV6-1 and TRBJ2-7; a weak D match, TRBD1 (6 bases). The length of the CDR3 is 13 residues. The V gene lost 2 bases and the J gene lost 5 bases, with 10 bases spanning the gap. In germline, CDR1 is MNHNS, CDR2 SASEGT.

The rearrangement joins TRBV29-1 to TRBJ2-1; D unclear. In germline, CDR1 is SQVTM, CDR2 ANQGSEA. Trimming pared 3 bases from V and 7 bases from J, leaving 10 bases between. There are 12 residues in the CDR3. The CDR3 is CSVEVWSNEQFF. In DNA, the CDR3 is TGCAGCGTTGAGGTATGGAGTAATGAGCAGTTCTTC.

The V and J genes are TRBV2 and TRBJ2-1; the match to TRBD2 covers 9 bases. The CDR3 spans 16 residues. CDR1 is SNHLY and CDR2 is FYNNEI in the germline V gene. J gave up 0 bases and V 5 bases, and 5 bases lay outside the gene matches. CDR3 in DNA: TGTGCCAGCAGTACAGGGACTAGCCGCTCCTACAATGAGCAGTTCTTC. It translates to CASSTGTSRSYNEQFF.

V and J are TRBV4-3 and TRBJ2-1; D is unresolved. CDR1 LGHNA and CDR2 YSLEER come from the germline V gene. Trimming pared 1 base from V and 6 bases from J, leaving 10 bases between. CDR3 length: 14 residues. The CDR3 region is CASSQGVGSNEQFF. The CDR3 nucleotides are TGCGCCAGCAGCCAAGGGGTGGGGTCCAATGAGCAGTTCTTC.

This clone was counted once. The gene calls are TRBV28 and TRBJ1-3, with 7 bases aligning to TRBD1. The CDR3 is made up of 16 amino acids. CDR1 and CDR2 (germline): MDHEN, SYDVKM. V lost 3 bases to trimming and J lost 0 bases; unmatched junction nucleotides: 5. CDR3 sequence (DNA): TGTGCCAGCAGTTTTCCCGACAGGGTCTCTGGAAACACCATATATTTT. It translates to CASSFPDRVSGNTIYF.

The rearrangement joins TRBV5-6 to TRBJ1-4; D is undetermined. CDR3 length equals 14 residues. Germline CDR1 SGHDT, CDR2 YYEEEE. Trimming cost V 0 bases and J 6 bases, with 9 bases left between them. The chain's CDR3 is CASSLVGNDEKLFF. CDR3 nucleotides: TGTGCCAGCAGCTTGGTGGGGAATGATGAAAAACTGTTTTTT.

This clone has more than one count but fewer than ten. The chain employs TRBV11-2 and TRBJ2-1; D may be TRBD2 (6 bases). This CDR3 is 15 amino acids long. Germline V gene lookup returns CDR1 SGHAT and CDR2 FQNNGV. Trimming took off 5 bases at V and 3 bases at J, with 14 bases between the two ends. CDR3: CASSTALGGYNEQFF. CDR3 DNA: TGTGCCAGCAGCACCGCGTTGGGGGGCTACAATGAGCAGTTCTTC.

The chain couples TRBV2 to TRBJ1-4, with a weak D call TRBD1 (5 bases). Germline V gives CDR1 SNHLY, CDR2 FYNNEI. Trimming left V 5 bases short and J 7 bases short, with 11 bases between. There are 13 residues in the CDR3. The CDR3 spells CASSLDGGEKLFF. DNA for the CDR3: TGTGCCAGCAGTCTGGACGGGGGTGAAAAACTGTTTTTT.

The CDR3 nucleotides read TGCGCCAGCAGCAATCAGGGGGCTAATTCACCCCTCCACTTT. It is translated as CASSNQGANSPLHF. The rearrangement joins TRBV5-1 to TRBJ1-6; 8 bases agree with TRBD1. Germline V gives CDR1 SGHRS, CDR2 YFSETQ. After removal of 4 bases from V and 6 bases from J, the junction contained 3 bases not matched to a gene. The CDR3 consists of 14 residues.

The chain couples TRBV7-2 to TRBJ1-2; no firm D call. Germline-derived CDR1 and CDR2 are SGHTA and FQGNSA. V was shortened by 0 bases and J by 5 bases, with 4 bases between the two germline ends. CDR3 length: 12 amino acids. The CDR3 is CASSLAGYGYTF. The CDR3 DNA reads as TGTGCCAGCAGCTTAGCGGGGTATGGCTACACCTTC.

The chain joins TRBV7-2 to TRBJ1-6, with 8 nucleotides matching TRBD1. Germline CDR1 is SGHTA and CDR2 is FQGNSA. Trimming at V came to 4 bases and at J to 12 bases, leaving 8 bases not matched to a gene. The CDR3 sequence is 14 residues long. The chain's CDR3 is CASSSGQARLPLHF. Written as DNA, the CDR3 is TGTGCCAGCAGCTCGGGACAGGCTCGTCTACCCCTCCACTTT. The whole variable domain, filled in from reference TRBV7-2 and TRBJ1-6, reads GAGVSQSPSNKVTEKGKDVELRCDPISGHTALYWYRQSLGQGLEFLIYFQGNSAPDKSGLPSDRFSAERTGGSVSTLTIQRTQQEDSAVYLCASSSGQARLPLHFGNGTRLTVT.

The V gene is TRBV7-2, the J gene TRBJ2-3, with 14 bases identical to TRBD2. CDR1 and CDR2 (germline): SGHTA, FQGNSA. The CDR3 sequence is 15 residues long. V was pared by 5 bases and J by 11 bases, with 9 bases of the junction left unmatched. CDR3 loop: CASSPGLAGGLEQYF. The CDR3 bases are TGTGCCAGCAGCCCTGGACTAGCGGGGGGCCTAGAGCAGTATTTT. Looking up the rest from reference TRBV7-2 and TRBJ2-3 gives the full variable domain: GAGVSQSPSNKVTEKGKDVELRCDPISGHTALYWYRQSLGQGLEFLIYFQGNSAPDKSGLPSDRFSAERTGGSVSTLTIQRTQQEDSAVYLCASSPGLAGGLEQYFGPGTRLTVL.

This chain joins TRBV7-9 and TRBJ1-1; D is possibly TRBD1 (5 bases). CDR1 is SEHNR, CDR2 FQNEAQ, per germline (reference sequence). The CDR3 is 13 residues long. V was pared by 1 base and J by 6 bases, with 9 bases between. CDR3 sequence reads: CASSLDRTAEAFF. CDR3 bases: TGTGCCAGCAGCTTAGACAGGACCGCTGAAGCTTTCTTT.